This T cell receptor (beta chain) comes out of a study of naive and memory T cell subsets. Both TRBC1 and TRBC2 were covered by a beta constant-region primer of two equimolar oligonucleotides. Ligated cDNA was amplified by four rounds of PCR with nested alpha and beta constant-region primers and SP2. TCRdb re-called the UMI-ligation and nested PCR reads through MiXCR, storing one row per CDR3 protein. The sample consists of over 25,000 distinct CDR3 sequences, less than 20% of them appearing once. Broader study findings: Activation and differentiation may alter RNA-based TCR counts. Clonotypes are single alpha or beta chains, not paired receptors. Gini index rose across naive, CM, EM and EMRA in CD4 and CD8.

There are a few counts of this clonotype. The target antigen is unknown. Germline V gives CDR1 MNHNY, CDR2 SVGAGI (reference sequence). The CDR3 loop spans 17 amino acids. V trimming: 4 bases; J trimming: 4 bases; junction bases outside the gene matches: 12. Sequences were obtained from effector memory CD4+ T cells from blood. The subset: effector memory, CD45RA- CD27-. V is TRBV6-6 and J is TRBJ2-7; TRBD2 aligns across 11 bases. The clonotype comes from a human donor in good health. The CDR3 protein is CASSSREPGLAEYEQYF. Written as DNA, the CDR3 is TGTGCCAGCAGTTCCAGAGAACCGGGACTAGCGGAGTACGAGCAGTACTTC.